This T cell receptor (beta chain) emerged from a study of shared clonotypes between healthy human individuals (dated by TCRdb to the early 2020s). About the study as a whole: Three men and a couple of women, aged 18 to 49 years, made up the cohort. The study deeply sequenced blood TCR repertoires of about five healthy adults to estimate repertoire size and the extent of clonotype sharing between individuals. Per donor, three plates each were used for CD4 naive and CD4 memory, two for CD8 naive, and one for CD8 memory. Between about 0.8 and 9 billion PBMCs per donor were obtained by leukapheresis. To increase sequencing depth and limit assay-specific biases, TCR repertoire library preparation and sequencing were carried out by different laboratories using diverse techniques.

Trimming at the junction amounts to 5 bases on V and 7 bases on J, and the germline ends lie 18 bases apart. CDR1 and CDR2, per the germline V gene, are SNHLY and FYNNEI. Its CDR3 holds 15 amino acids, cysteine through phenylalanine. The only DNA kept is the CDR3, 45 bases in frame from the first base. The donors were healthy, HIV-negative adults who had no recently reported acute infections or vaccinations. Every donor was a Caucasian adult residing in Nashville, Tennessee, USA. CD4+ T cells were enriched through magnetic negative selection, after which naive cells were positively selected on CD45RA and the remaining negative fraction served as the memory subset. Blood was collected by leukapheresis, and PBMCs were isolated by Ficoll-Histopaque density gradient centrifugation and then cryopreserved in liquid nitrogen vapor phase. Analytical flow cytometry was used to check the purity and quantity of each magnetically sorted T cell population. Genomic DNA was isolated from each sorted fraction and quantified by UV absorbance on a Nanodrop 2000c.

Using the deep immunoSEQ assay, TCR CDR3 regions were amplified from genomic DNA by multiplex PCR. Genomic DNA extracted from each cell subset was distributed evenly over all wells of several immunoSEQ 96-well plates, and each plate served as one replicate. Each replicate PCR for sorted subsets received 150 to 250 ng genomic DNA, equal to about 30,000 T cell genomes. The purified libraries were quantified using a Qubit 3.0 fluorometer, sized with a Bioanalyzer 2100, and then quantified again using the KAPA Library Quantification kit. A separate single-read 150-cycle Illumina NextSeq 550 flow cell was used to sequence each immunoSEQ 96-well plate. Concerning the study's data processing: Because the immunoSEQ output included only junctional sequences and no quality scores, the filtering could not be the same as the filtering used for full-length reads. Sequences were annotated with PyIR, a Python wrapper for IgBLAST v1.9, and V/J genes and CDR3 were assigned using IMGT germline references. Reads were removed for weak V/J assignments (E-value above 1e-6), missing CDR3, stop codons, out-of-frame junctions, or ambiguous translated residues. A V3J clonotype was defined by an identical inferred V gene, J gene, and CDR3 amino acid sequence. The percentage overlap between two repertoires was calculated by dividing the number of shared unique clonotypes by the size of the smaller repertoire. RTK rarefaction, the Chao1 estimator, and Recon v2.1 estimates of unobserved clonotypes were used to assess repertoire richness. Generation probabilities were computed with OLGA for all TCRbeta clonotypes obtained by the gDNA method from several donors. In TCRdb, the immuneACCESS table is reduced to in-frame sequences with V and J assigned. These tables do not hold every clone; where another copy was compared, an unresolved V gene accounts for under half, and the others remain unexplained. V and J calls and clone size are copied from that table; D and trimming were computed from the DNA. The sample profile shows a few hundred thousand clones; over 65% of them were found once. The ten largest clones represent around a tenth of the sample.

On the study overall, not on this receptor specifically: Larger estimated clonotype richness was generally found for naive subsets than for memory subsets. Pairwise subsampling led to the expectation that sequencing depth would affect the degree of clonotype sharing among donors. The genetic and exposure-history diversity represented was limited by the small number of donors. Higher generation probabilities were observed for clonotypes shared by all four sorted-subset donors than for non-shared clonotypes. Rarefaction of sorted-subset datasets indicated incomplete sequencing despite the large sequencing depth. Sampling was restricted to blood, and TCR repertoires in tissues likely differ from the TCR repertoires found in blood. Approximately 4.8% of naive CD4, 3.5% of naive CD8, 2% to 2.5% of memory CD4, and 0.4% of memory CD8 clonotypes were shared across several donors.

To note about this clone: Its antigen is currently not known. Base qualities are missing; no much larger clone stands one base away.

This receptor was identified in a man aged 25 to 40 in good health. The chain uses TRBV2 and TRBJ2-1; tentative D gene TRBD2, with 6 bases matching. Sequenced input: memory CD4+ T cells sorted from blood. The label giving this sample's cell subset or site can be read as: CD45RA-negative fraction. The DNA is TGTGCCAGCAGTTATTCATACGGGAGAGGAAATGAGCAGTTCTTC. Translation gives CASSYSYGRGNEQFF.